This entry lists 23 T cell receptor beta chains sequenced from one sample in a study of blood T cells in healthy people across ages. The second PCR ran about 6 to 11 cycles with a sample-barcoded 5' primer and J-beta primers. TCRdb fed the 5' RACE reads into MiXCR, producing one record per CDR3 protein. The repertoire holds some 1.5 million distinct CDR3 sequences, roughly 28% seen once, with around 7.7% in the top ten. Source material: blood. These receptors were taken from a woman under 40 in good health.

The chain recombines TRBV7-9 with TRBJ1-2; D not certain. Germline values: CDR1 SEHNR, CDR2 FQNEAQ (reference sequence). The CDR3 length is 12 residues. Trimming shortened V by 4 bases and J by 6 bases, and 9 bases separated the two germline ends. CDR3 amino acids: CASSSGQDGYTF. In DNA form, the CDR3 reads TGTGCCAGCAGCTCTGGGCAGGATGGCTACACCTTC.

The rearrangement links TRBV12-3 or TRBV12-4 to TRBJ2-1, with 9 bases fitting TRBD2. There are 16 residues in the CDR3. V dropped 2 bases and J dropped 2; count of bases not matched to a gene: 4. The CDR3 spells CASSLIAGGPYNEQFF. The CDR3 DNA reads TGTGCCAGCAGTTTAATCGCGGGAGGGCCCTACAATGAGCAGTTCTTC.

The rearrangement links TRBV18 to TRBJ1-4; D ambiguous. Between the trimmed V and J ends, which lost 6 bases and 8 bases, there was a span of 13 bases. The germline V gene encodes CDR1 KGHSH and CDR2 LQKENI. The CDR3 length is 13 residues. CDR3 coding DNA: TGTGCCAGCTCGCGGACGGATCTAGAAAAACTGTTTTTT. As protein: CASSRTDLEKLFF.

The chain uses TRBV12-5 and TRBJ2-5, with 7 bases identical to TRBD1. Trimming at V came to 6 bases and at J to 11 bases, leaving 18 bases not matched to a gene. Germline-derived CDR1 and CDR2 are LGHNT and FRNRAP. The CDR3 has 15 residues. The CDR3 DNA follows: TGTGCTAGTGGACCCACAGGGGTTTTCAGCAATGAGCAGTACTTC. This sequence encodes CASGPTGVFSNEQYF. Drawing the rest from reference TRBV12-5 and TRBJ2-5, the complete variable domain is DARVTQTPRHKVTEMGQEVTMRCQPILGHNTVFWYRQTMMQGLELLAYFRNRAPLDDSGMPKDRFSAEMPDATLATLKIQPSEPRDSAVYFCASGPTGVFSNEQYFGPGTRLLVL.

The J gene is TRBJ2-1, the V gene TRBV4-3; the D gene is possibly TRBD2 (5 bases). The DNA matches TRBJ2-7 better at its end, which makes the J call doubtful. Germline lookup yields CDR1 LGHNA and CDR2 YSLEER. CDR3 length: 17 residues. The CDR3, as DNA: TGCGCCAGCAGCCAAGATTGGCGGGCCAACCTCCACAATGAGCAGTACTTC. Its protein is CASSQDWRANLHNEQYF.

This sequence joins TRBV5-1 and TRBJ2-1, with D maybe TRBD1 (7 bases). Per the germline V gene, CDR1 is SGHRS and CDR2 is YFSETQ. There are 15 residues in the CDR3. V lost 4 bases and J 5 bases, leaving 16 bases between the germline ends. CDR3 region: CASSPGGRGNNEQFF. CDR3 sequence (DNA): TGCGCCAGCAGCCCAGGGGGTCGGGGGAACAATGAGCAGTTCTTC.

The gene calls are TRBV5-1 and TRBJ2-3, with D tentatively TRBD2 (5 bases). With 4 bases removed from V and 0 bases from J, the gap between germline ends came to 12 bases. The germline gives CDR1 SGHRS, CDR2 YFSETQ. The CDR3 is 15 amino acids. This chain's CDR3 is CASSPGVSSTDTQYF. The CDR3 DNA follows: TGCGCCAGCAGCCCCGGGGTTTCGAGCACAGATACGCAGTATTTT.

This clonotype has more than one count but fewer than ten. In DNA form, the CDR3 reads TGTGCCAGCAGTTCCCAAGGACTAGCGGGAGTAACAGATACGCAGTATTTT. Its protein is CASSSQGLAGVTDTQYF. The chain uses TRBV27 and TRBJ2-3; TRBD2 matches at 13 bases. The ends lost 4 bases at V and 3 bases at J; junction bases unmatched: 7. This CDR3 is built from 17 residues. Germline CDR1 and CDR2: MNHEY and SMNVEV (reference sequence).

J is TRBJ2-5 and V is TRBV5-1; 12 bases fit TRBD1. Trimming took 6 bases from V and 5 from J; bases not matched to a gene: 11. The CDR3 spans 16 residues. Germline V gives CDR1 SGHRS, CDR2 YFSETQ. This CDR3 is CASTIGGTGGLETQYF. CDR3 coding DNA: TGCGCCAGCACTATCGGCGGGACAGGGGGCCTGGAGACCCAGTACTTC.

This chain joins TRBV20-1 and TRBJ2-7; TRBD2 matches 10 bases. Germline CDR1 DFQATT, CDR2 SNEGSKA (reference sequence). The CDR3 consists of 16 residues. V dropped 0 bases and J dropped 9; count of bases not matched to a gene: 14. The CDR3 here is CSARDPLQRGGPGQYF. The CDR3 DNA follows: TGCAGTGCTAGAGATCCTCTACAGCGGGGGGGACCAGGGCAGTACTTC.

This clonotype was seen repeatedly, ten times or more. The chain combines TRBV10-3 with TRBJ1-2, with D maybe TRBD1 (5 bases). The CDR3 runs to 15 residues. V was cut by 3 bases and J by 0 bases, with 11 bases left in between. Germline V CDR1 and CDR2: ENHRY, SYGVKD. CDR3 protein: CAISDPSGPNYGYTF. CDR3 DNA sequence: TGTGCCATCAGTGACCCCTCAGGGCCTAACTATGGCTACACCTTC.

This clonotype was observed a few times. This chain uses TRBV20-1 with TRBJ2-7; 10 nucleotides align to TRBD1. Germline values: CDR1 DFQATT, CDR2 SNEGSKA (reference sequence). With 5 bases clipped from V and 2 bases from J, the junction kept 6 bases outside the gene matches. There are 14 residues in the CDR3. The CDR3: CSASSGTGAYEQYF. CDR3 in DNA: TGCAGTGCTTCCAGCGGGACAGGGGCCTACGAGCAGTACTTC.

In its sample, this clonotype was seen a few times. V is TRBV6-2 or TRBV6-3 and J is TRBJ1-1, with D possibly matching TRBD1 (5 bases). The germline CDR1 and CDR2 sequences are MNHEY and SVGEGT. The ends were cut back, 4 bases at V and 4 bases at J, with 13 bases in the middle. This CDR3 spans 14 amino acids. The CDR3 region is CASSSPTGGTEAFF. CDR3 nucleotides: TGTGCCAGCAGTTCCCCAACTGGGGGCACTGAAGCTTTCTTT.

As concerns this clonotype: This may come from a read error, since a much larger clone is one base off. This chain joins TRBV29-1 and TRBJ2-7; D possibly corresponds to TRBD2 (6 bases). The germline CDR1 and CDR2 sequences are SQVTM and ANQGSEA. The CDR3 is 13 amino acids. Trimming removed 2 bases from V and 3 bases from J, with 11 bases in between. CDR3 bases: TGCAGCGTTGAACTCGACGGGGGCTACGAGCAGTACTTC. Its protein product is CSVELDGGYEQYF.

This chain connects TRBV7-2 to TRBJ1-2; D not certain. This CDR3 has 15 amino acids. The V and J ends lost 1 base and 1 base respectively, with 10 bases between them. The germline gives CDR1 SGHTA, CDR2 FQGNSA. Written as DNA, the CDR3 is TGTGCCAGCAGCTTAGTACGGGCAGTTAACTATGGCTACACCTTC. Protein sequence: CASSLVRAVNYGYTF.

This clonotype was seen only a few times. This chain joins TRBV20-1 and TRBJ1-5, with D unclear. Germline CDR1 DFQATT, CDR2 SNEGSKA (reference sequence). The CDR3 runs 14 residues. V lost 3 bases and J lost 0, with 9 bases in between. In DNA, the CDR3 is TGCAGTGCTAGTAGGGTTGGTAGCAATCAGCCCCAGCATTTT. This gives the protein CSASRVGSNQPQHF.

In its sample, this clonotype was seen many times. V is TRBV29-1 and J is TRBJ2-5; possibly TRBD1 or TRBD2 for D (6 bases each). Germline loops: CDR1 SQVTM, CDR2 ANQGSEA. CDR3 size: 13 residues. Deletions cut 8 bases from V and 2 bases from J, with 15 bases between. The CDR3 coding sequence is TGCAGCACTGCGGGGACACCTCAAGAGACCCAGTACTTC. The encoded protein is CSTAGTPQETQYF.

Comments on this clonotype: A much bigger clone sits one base away, suggesting this may be a read error. The J gene is TRBJ1-5, the V gene TRBV7-2; 7 nucleotides line up with TRBD1. CDR3 length: 15 amino acids. The germline CDR1 and CDR2 sequences are SGHTA and FQGNSA. V trimming: 2 bases; J trimming: 5 bases; junction bases outside the gene matches: 6. This CDR3 reads CASSLQPGGDQPQHF. The CDR3 nucleotides are TGTGCCAGCAGCTTACAGCCAGGGGGGGATCAGCCCCAGCATTTT.

The chain has TRBV29-1 and TRBJ2-7; 14 bases are shared with TRBD2. The CDR3 is 17 residues long. Germline CDR1 SQVTM, CDR2 ANQGSEA. V was clipped by 6 bases and J by 4 bases; unmatched bases: 14. This CDR3 is CSVAGTARTSGRYEQYF. The CDR3 DNA follows: TGCAGCGTGGCCGGGACTGCTCGGACTAGCGGGAGGTACGAGCAGTACTTC.

This clonotype was picked up many times. V and J are TRBV28 and TRBJ1-2; D possibly corresponds to TRBD1 (5 bases). The CDR3 is 16 amino acids. Deletions cut 2 bases from V and 4 bases from J, with 17 bases between. Germline V gene data show CDR1 as MDHEN and CDR2 as SYDVKM. CDR3 sequence: CASSLRGGKSGYGYTF. The CDR3 bases are TGTGCCAGCAGTTTAAGGGGTGGGAAGTCCGGCTATGGCTACACCTTC.

This clonotype has just a few counts. The chain joins TRBV7-9 to TRBJ2-1; possible D gene TRBD2, 5 bases. This CDR3 has 14 amino acids. Between the trimmed V and J ends, which lost 10 bases and 7 bases, there was a span of 20 bases. Germline CDR1 reads SEHNR; CDR2 reads FQNEAQ (reference sequence). CDR3 region: CAIQRGQSGNEQFF. CDR3 sequence (DNA): TGTGCCATTCAGCGAGGGCAGTCGGGGAATGAGCAGTTCTTC.

This sequence joins TRBV24-1 and TRBJ2-1; D not resolved. Deletions cut 7 bases from V and 7 bases from J, with 13 bases between. Germline V gene data show CDR1 as KGHDR and CDR2 as SFDVKD. The CDR3 sequence is 13 residues long. CDR3 bases: TGTGCCACCAGGGACCGCCTTATAAATGAGCAGTTCTTC. It yields the protein CATRDRLINEQFF.

The rearrangement joins TRBV5-1 to TRBJ1-1, with 9 bases lining up with TRBD1. The CDR3 covers 17 residues. From germline, CDR1 is SGHRS and CDR2 YFSETQ. J was trimmed by 5 bases and V by 1 base; bases with no gene match: 12. CDR3 DNA: TGCGCCAGCAGCTTGAGTGGGACAGGGATAGGGACGACTGAAGCTTTCTTT. Translating gives CASSLSGTGIGTTEAFF.